These 22 T cell receptor beta chains originate from one sample sequenced in a study of identical twins. TCRdb reanalysed the 5' RACE reads using MiXCR and keeps one entry per CDR3 protein. The sample has 15,000 to 20,000 distinct CDR3 sequences; 55% to 75% are singletons. Sequenced: memory (CD45RO+) T cells sorted from blood. All receptors derive from a young woman in good health. This table probably holds off-target reads from a library built for another chain.

V and J are TRBV5-6 and TRBJ2-7; D is unresolved. The ends were cut back, 2 bases at V and 4 bases at J, with 4 bases in the middle. This CDR3 is built from 11 residues. CDR1 is SGHDT, CDR2 YYEEEE, per germline. CDR3 sequence: CASSFEYEQYF. The CDR3 coding sequence is TGTGCCAGCAGCTTTGAATACGAGCAGTACTTC.

The V gene is TRBV6-2 or TRBV6-3, the J gene TRBJ2-5; 8 nucleotides match TRBD1. The junction had 10 bases not matched to a gene; V was cut back by 6 bases and J by 4 bases. The CDR3 spans 15 residues. Germline V gives CDR1 MNHEY, CDR2 SVGEGT. This CDR3 reads CASRPGQARVETQYF. The DNA of the CDR3 is TGTGCCAGCAGACCGGGACAGGCCAGAGTAGAGACCCAGTACTTC.

This clonotype was detected a few times. The CDR3 nucleotides read TGTGCCAGCAGCCAAGGGTTTTACAATGAGCAGTTCTTC. Translation: CASSQGFYNEQFF. J is TRBJ2-1 and V is TRBV3-1; unclear D gene. The CDR3 covers 13 residues. Trimming took off 1 base at V and 4 bases at J, with 5 bases between the two ends. In germline, CDR1 is LGHDT, CDR2 YNNKEL (reference sequence).

This sequence joins TRBV27 and TRBJ2-1; D is unresolved. The CDR3 is 14 amino acids. V lost 5 bases and J lost 4, with 12 bases in between. Per germline, CDR1 MNHEY and CDR2 SMNVEV (reference sequence). The CDR3 nucleotides read TGTGCCAGCAGTCGGACGGTACCTTACAATGAGCAGTTCTTC. It codes for CASSRTVPYNEQFF.

This clonotype came up once. V gene TRBV18 combines with J gene TRBJ1-5; D not resolved. Germline V gene data show CDR1 as KGHSH and CDR2 as LQKENI. CDR3 length: 13 residues. V dropped 1 base and J dropped 6 bases, with 7 bases sitting between them. Written as DNA, the CDR3 is TGTGCCAGCTCACCACAGGGAAGTCAGCCCCAGCATTTT. It codes for CASSPQGSQPQHF.

As regards this clonotype: An end of the junction differs from the germline gene, which may be a read error. This chain uses TRBV3-1 with TRBJ2-7; a weak D match, TRBD1 (5 bases). The CDR3 covers 11 residues. The germline CDR1 and CDR2 sequences are LGHDT and YNNKEL (reference sequence). The CDR3 region is CASSQSDSLDF. In nucleotides, the CDR3 is TGTGCCAGCAGCCAATCCGACAGTCTGGACTTC.

The chain is built from TRBV20-1 and TRBJ2-1; D is undetermined. The V end was cut by 0 bases, the J end by 4 bases, with 13 bases between. Germline V gene data show CDR1 as DFQATT and CDR2 as SNEGSKA (reference sequence). The CDR3 has 15 amino acids. DNA for the CDR3: TGCAGTGCTAGAGAACCCCCCTTGGGATACAATGAGCAGTTCTTC. Its protein product is CSAREPPLGYNEQFF.

CDR3 in DNA: TGCAGTGCGGACCCGGGGACCTCGGAATACAATGAGCAGTTCTTC. Translating it yields CSADPGTSEYNEQFF. The chain joins TRBV20-1 to TRBJ2-1, with D possibly being TRBD1 or TRBD2 (5 bases each). The V gene's germline CDR1 is DFQATT and CDR2 SNEGSKA (reference sequence). The CDR3 is 15 residues long. The V end lost 6 bases, the J end lost 4 bases, and 19 bases lay between the germline ends.

This chain connects TRBV6-5 to TRBJ2-7, with TRBD1 as a possible D gene (5 bases). Trimming left V 0 bases short and J 3 bases short, with 12 bases between. CDR1 is MNHEY and CDR2 is SVGAGI in the germline V gene. The CDR3 is 15 amino acids. CDR3 in DNA: TGTGCCAGCAGTTACTCAGGGGTCCTCAACTACGAGCAGTACTTC. This translates into CASSYSGVLNYEQYF.

The V and J genes are TRBV30 and TRBJ2-2; tentatively, D is TRBD2 (6 bases). From germline, CDR1 is GTSNPN and CDR2 SVGIG (reference sequence). The CDR3 extends over 12 amino acids. V was pared by 8 bases and J by 13 bases, with 20 bases between. CDR3 sequence reads: CAGTGLDVGLFF. The CDR3 region has the DNA TGTGCCGGGACTGGTTTGGACGTAGGGCTGTTTTTT.

This clonotype was counted only a few times. The chain recombines TRBV29-1 with TRBJ2-5, with a weak D call TRBD1 (5 bases). The CDR3 extends over 10 amino acids. The germline V gene encodes CDR1 SQVTM and CDR2 ANQGSEA. Between the trimmed V and J ends, which lost 7 bases and 3 bases, there was a span of 6 bases. The CDR3 region is CSGREETQYF. CDR3 nucleotides: TGCAGCGGCAGGGAAGAGACCCAGTACTTC.

This clonotype was seen a few times. The rearrangement uses TRBV6-2 or TRBV6-3 and TRBJ2-3; 7 nucleotides align to TRBD1. The trim removed 6 bases at V and 0 bases at J, leaving 9 bases unmatched. The CDR3 is 16 amino acids. Germline CDR1 MNHEY, CDR2 SVGEGT. The CDR3 DNA reads as TGTGCCAGCAGAAAACAGGGGTTTGCTAGCACAGATACGCAGTATTTT. It codes for CASRKQGFASTDTQYF.

The genes are TRBV2 and TRBJ1-5, with D unresolved. Trimming stripped 2 bases from V and 6 bases from J, with 8 bases between. The CDR3 has 13 amino acids. Looked up from germline, CDR1 is SNHLY and CDR2 is FYNNEI. CDR3 in DNA: TGTGCCAGCAGTGAAATTTCTGGTCAGCCCCAGCATTTT. It specifies CASSEISGQPQHF. The full variable domain, its missing parts supplied by reference TRBV2 and TRBJ1-5, is EPEVTQTPSHQVTQMGQEVILRCVPISNHLYFYWYRQILGQKVEFLVSFYNNEISEKSEIFDDQFSVERPDGSNFTLKIRSTKLEDSAMYFCASSEISGQPQHFGDGTRLSIL.

This clonotype turned up a few times. The V and J genes are TRBV27 and TRBJ2-5; D remains ambiguous. This CDR3 contains 13 residues. CDR1 is MNHEY and CDR2 is SMNVEV in the germline V gene (reference sequence). The V end was cut by 5 bases, the J end by 6 bases, with 13 bases between. This chain's CDR3 is CASSTLLGKTQYF. CDR3 bases: TGTGCCAGCAGTACCCTACTCGGAAAGACCCAGTACTTC.

The chain recombines TRBV6-2 or TRBV6-3 with TRBJ1-5, with TRBD1 matching over 7 bases. J lost 6 bases, V lost 6 bases, and 5 bases had no gene match. Germline loops: CDR1 MNHEY, CDR2 SVGEGT. The CDR3 consists of 13 residues. The CDR3 is CASSRQGSQPQHF. CDR3 coding DNA: TGTGCCAGCAGCCGACAGGGCAGTCAGCCCCAGCATTTT.

This clonotype was observed a single time. V usage is TRBV14 and J usage is TRBJ2-7, with D perhaps TRBD1 (6 bases). V was trimmed by 3 bases and J by 1 base, leaving 7 bases between them. This CDR3 region has 13 residues. Germline CDR1 and CDR2: SGHDN and FVKESK. The CDR3 spells CASSQDSSYEQYF. The CDR3 bases are TGTGCCAGCAGCCAGGACAGTTCCTACGAGCAGTACTTC.

The genes are TRBV12-3 or TRBV12-4 and TRBJ2-1; D ambiguous. The CDR3 extends over 15 amino acids. V was trimmed by 5 bases and J by 3 bases, leaving 14 bases between them. DNA of the CDR3: TGTGCCAGCAGTCTCGGGCCACCAAACTACAATGAGCAGTTCTTC. Encoded protein: CASSLGPPNYNEQFF.

The gene calls are TRBV11-3 and TRBJ2-1, with 7 bases identical to TRBD2. Germline-derived CDR1 and CDR2 are SGHNT and YENEEA. Trimming took 1 base from V and 6 from J; bases not matched to a gene: 12. This CDR3 contains 17 residues. CDR3 nucleotide sequence: TGTGCCAGCAGCTTAGGGGGCGCTAGCGGAATCCGCAATGAGCAGTTCTTC. It encodes CASSLGGASGIRNEQFF.

The gene calls are TRBV20-1 and TRBJ2-3; 9 bases are shared with TRBD1. This CDR3 comprises 12 residues. Germline V gene lookup returns CDR1 DFQATT and CDR2 SNEGSKA (reference sequence). Unmatched junction bases numbered 4, after V lost 7 bases and J lost 5 bases. CDR3 region: CSVDRGGDTQYF. The CDR3 region has the DNA TGCAGTGTGGACAGGGGAGGAGATACGCAGTATTTT.

The gene calls are TRBV11-2 and TRBJ2-5; possible D gene TRBD2, 6 bases. CDR1 is SGHAT, CDR2 FQNNGV, per germline. The length of the CDR3 is 13 residues. Deletions cut 3 bases from V and 2 bases from J, with 7 bases between. This CDR3 reads CASSFGGQETQYF. In DNA, the CDR3 is TGTGCCAGCAGCTTCGGGGGACAAGAGACCCAGTACTTC.

The J gene is TRBJ1-1, the V gene TRBV18; tentatively, D is TRBD1 (6 bases). V gave up 6 bases and J gave up 1 base, with 15 bases separating them. From germline, CDR1 is KGHSH and CDR2 LQKENI. CDR3 length: 15 amino acids. In nucleotides, the CDR3 is TGTGCCAGCTCGCCAACAGGGAGAAGGAACACTGAAGCTTTCTTT. This translates into CASSPTGRRNTEAFF. Filled out from reference TRBV18 and TRBJ1-1, the complete variable domain reads NAGVMQNPRHLVRRRGQEARLRCSPMKGHSHVYWYRQLPEEGLKFMVYLQKENIIDESGMPKERFSAEFPKEGPSILRIQQVVRGDSAAYFCASSPTGRRNTEAFFGQGTRLTVV.

The chain has TRBV6-2 or TRBV6-3 and TRBJ2-2; 7 bases align to TRBD1. The CDR3 covers 15 residues. The V gene end was trimmed by 4 bases and the J gene end by 2 bases; junction bases not matched to a gene: 4. The germline V gene encodes CDR1 MNHEY and CDR2 SVGEGT. The DNA for the CDR3 is TGTGCCAGCAGTTCGACAGGGTACAACACCGGGGAGCTGTTTTTT. Residues: CASSSTGYNTGELFF.